The 21 T cell receptor beta chains given below trace back to one sample, sequenced in a study of blood T cell repertoires in COVID-19. Assay used: immunoSEQ multiplex PCR; TCRdb lists only in-frame clones, some missing. The sample has some 57,000 clones; approximately 85% are singletons. Sequenced sample: peripheral blood. Receptors were obtained from an elderly woman with acute or convalescent COVID-19.

CDR3 in DNA: TGTGCCAGCAGCTCCGGTGACAGGGGGCGCGGTGAAAAACTGTTTTTT. Its protein product is CASSSGDRGRGEKLFF. This chain uses TRBV5-4 with TRBJ1-4, with 10 bases matching TRBD1. The CDR3 consists of 16 residues. Losses at the gene ends were 3 bases for V and 7 bases for J; bases not matched to a gene: 9. Germline V CDR1 and CDR2: SGHNT, YYREEE (reference sequence).

The chain carries TRBV11-2 and TRBJ2-5; perhaps TRBD1 as D (5 bases). The CDR3 is made up of 13 amino acids. Deletions cut 6 bases from V and 5 bases from J, with 13 bases between. Germline assignment: CDR1 SGHAT and CDR2 FQNNGV. The CDR3 DNA is TGTGCCAGCAGTCAAGGGGCTAGGGAGACCCAGTACTTC. It encodes CASSQGARETQYF.

The chain uses TRBV6-5 and TRBJ1-2, with D possibly TRBD1 on 6 matching bases. The CDR3 is 15 residues long. From germline, CDR1 is MNHEY and CDR2 SVGAGI. Trimming stripped 10 bases from V and 0 bases from J, with 18 bases between. CDR3 protein: CANLGPQGSNYGYTF. Here the CDR3 DNA reads TGTGCCAACCTAGGCCCACAGGGTTCTAACTATGGCTACACCTTC.

The genes are TRBV19 and TRBJ1-3, with 7 positions matching TRBD1. After removal of 4 bases from V and 2 bases from J, the junction contained 11 bases not matched to a gene. The germline CDR1 and CDR2 sequences are LNHDA and SQIVND (reference sequence). The CDR3 is made up of 17 amino acids. CDR3 region: CASSRDSIITAGNTIYF. The CDR3 nucleotides read TGTGCCAGTAGTAGGGACAGCATTATAACAGCTGGAAACACCATATATTTT.

The CDR3 loop is CASSLEGDGYNEQFF. The DNA for the CDR3 is TGTGCCAGCTCTCTTGAGGGGGATGGGTACAATGAGCAGTTCTTC. This sequence joins TRBV18 and TRBJ2-1; D might be TRBD1 (6 bases). Trimming removed 6 bases from V and 4 bases from J, with 16 bases in between. In germline, CDR1 is KGHSH, CDR2 LQKENI. The CDR3 has 15 amino acids.

This clone was counted between two and nine times. The chain has TRBV19 and TRBJ1-3, with TRBD1 matching 9 bases. With 8 bases clipped from V and 0 bases from J, the junction kept 5 bases outside the gene matches. The CDR3 has 15 amino acids. In germline, CDR1 is LNHDA, CDR2 SQIVND (reference sequence). This CDR3 is CASVRTGVSGNTIYF. DNA of the CDR3: TGTGCCAGTGTCAGGACAGGGGTCTCTGGAAACACCATATATTTT.

This rearrangement joins TRBV19 to TRBJ1-5; 10 bases align to TRBD1. Germline V gene lookup returns CDR1 LNHDA and CDR2 SQIVND (reference sequence). V dropped 5 bases and J dropped 3; count of bases not matched to a gene: 10. The CDR3 extends over 17 amino acids. CDR3 sequence (DNA): TGTGCCAGTAGTTCGGACAGGGGGGCTCTCTTCAATCAGCCCCAGCATTTT. It specifies CASSSDRGALFNQPQHF.

The rearrangement uses TRBV15 and TRBJ2-1, with 7 nucleotides matching TRBD2. CDR1 is LNHNV, CDR2 YYDKDF, per germline (reference sequence). J lost 3 bases, V lost 0 bases, and 2 bases had no gene match. CDR3 length equals 15 residues. CDR3 in DNA: TGTGCCACCAGCAGAGATCGCGGGGGCTACAATGAGCAGTTCTTC. Amino acids: CATSRDRGGYNEQFF.

This clone was seen a few times. The chain couples TRBV5-4 to TRBJ2-1; D uncertain. This CDR3 has 14 amino acids. Between the trimmed V and J ends, which lost 0 bases and 11 bases, there was a span of 15 bases. The V gene's germline CDR1 is SGHNT and CDR2 YYREEE (reference sequence). CDR3 sequence reads: CASSLAHESEKQFF. CDR3 sequence (DNA): TGTGCCAGCAGCTTGGCCCATGAGAGCGAGAAGCAGTTCTTC.

This clone was seen a single time. V usage is TRBV9 and J usage is TRBJ1-4; 9 bases map to TRBD1. This CDR3 spans 15 amino acids. V trimming: 0 bases; J trimming: 7 bases; junction bases outside the gene matches: 4. Germline CDR1 and CDR2: SGDLS and YYNGEE. The CDR3, as DNA: TGTGCCAGCAGCGTAGCCGGGACAGGGTCTGAAAAACTGTTTTTT. Protein: CASSVAGTGSEKLFF.

The rearrangement uses TRBV5-6 and TRBJ1-2; D gene ambiguous. V lost 6 bases, J lost 2 bases, and 11 bases lay in between. CDR3 length: 13 amino acids. The germline gives CDR1 SGHDT, CDR2 YYEEEE. For the CDR3, the DNA is TGTGCCAGCAACCCCTGGAGAAACTATGGCTACACCTTC. Its protein product is CASNPWRNYGYTF.

The chain links TRBV9 to TRBJ2-1; 13 bases are shared with TRBD2. CDR1 and CDR2 from the germline V gene are SGDLS and YYNGEE. The junction had 6 bases not matched to a gene; V was cut back by 0 bases and J by 6 bases. The CDR3 runs to 17 residues. CDR3 loop: CASSVGTSGRGVNEQFF. For the CDR3, the DNA is TGTGCCAGCAGCGTAGGGACTAGCGGGAGAGGGGTCAATGAGCAGTTCTTC.

This clone came up once. The DNA for the CDR3 is TGTGCCAGCAGCCTGGACAGGGGGCGCTTAGAGACCCAGTACTTC. This sequence encodes CASSLDRGRLETQYF. The chain joins TRBV4-2 to TRBJ2-5, with 11 nucleotides matching TRBD1. The CDR3 has 15 amino acids. Looked up from germline, CDR1 is LGHNA and CDR2 is YNFKEQ. J gave up 4 bases and V 4 bases, and 5 bases lay outside the gene matches.

The chain combines TRBV27 with TRBJ1-6; 10 bases fit TRBD1. This CDR3 is built from 15 residues. Germline CDR1 is MNHEY and CDR2 is SMNVEV (reference sequence). Trimming took 1 base from V and 8 from J; bases not matched to a gene: 2. The CDR3 reads CASSLFGTGDSPLHF. CDR3 DNA: TGTGCCAGCAGTTTATTCGGGACAGGGGATTCACCCCTCCACTTT.

This clone was counted a few times. The genes are TRBV4-2 and TRBJ2-1; D might be TRBD1 (6 bases). The CDR3 totals 16 residues. Germline CDR1 LGHNA, CDR2 YNFKEQ. V lost 1 base and J lost 1, with 11 bases in between. The CDR3 DNA follows: TGTGCCAGCAGCCAAGGTCCTAGGGGGTCCTACAATGAGCAGTTCTTC. It yields the protein CASSQGPRGSYNEQFF.

The chain employs TRBV5-8 and TRBJ1-1; 7 bases agree with TRBD1. V gave up 0 bases and J gave up 5 bases; unmatched junction bases: 1. The CDR3 has 13 residues. Germline lookup yields CDR1 SGHTS and CDR2 YDEGEE. CDR3 amino acids: CASSLEQGTEAFF. CDR3 DNA: TGTGCCAGCAGCTTGGAACAGGGGACTGAAGCTTTCTTT.

The chain recombines TRBV6-1 with TRBJ2-7; D call uncertain. Germline V gene lookup returns CDR1 MNHNS and CDR2 SASEGT. This CDR3 contains 15 residues. Trimming cost V 3 bases and J 0 bases, with 12 bases left between them. In nucleotides, the CDR3 is TGTGCCAGCAGTGAGGGCCCCAAGAGCTCCTACGAGCAGTACGTC. This sequence encodes CASSEGPKSSYEQYV.

The J gene is TRBJ2-1, the V gene TRBV3-1 (or the pseudogene TRBV3-2); 12 nucleotides align to TRBD2. Germline V CDR1 and CDR2: LGHDT, YNNKEL (reference sequence). CDR3 length: 15 amino acids. J gave up 9 bases and V 4 bases, and 7 bases lay outside the gene matches. CDR3 bases: TGTGCCAGCAGCCTAGCTAGCGGGGGGGCAGGTGAGCAGTTCTTC. Residues: CASSLASGGAGEQFF.

The genes are TRBV6-6 and TRBJ1-1; D is perhaps TRBD1 (6 bases). The V and J ends lost 2 bases and 4 bases respectively, with 14 bases between them. This CDR3 comprises 15 residues. The V gene's germline CDR1 is MNHNY and CDR2 SVGAGI (reference sequence). This CDR3 is CASSYVQGSGTEAFF. The CDR3 nucleotides are TGTGCCAGCAGTTACGTCCAGGGGTCTGGCACTGAAGCTTTCTTT.

The chain carries TRBV24-1 and TRBJ2-1, with D perhaps TRBD1 (6 bases). The V and J ends lost 4 bases and 9 bases respectively, with 18 bases between them. The CDR3 is 15 amino acids. The germline V gene encodes CDR1 KGHDR and CDR2 SFDVKD. DNA of the CDR3: TGTGCCACCAGTGACGCAGGGGCCTCTAGCACTGAGCAGTTCTTC. This encodes CATSDAGASSTEQFF.

This clone was seen more than once but under ten times. The J gene is TRBJ1-1, the V gene TRBV11-3, with D tentatively TRBD1 (6 bases). CDR1 and CDR2 from the germline V gene are SGHNT and YENEEA. The CDR3 totals 15 residues. Trimming shortened V by 5 bases and J by 1 base, and 14 bases separated the two germline ends. Here the CDR3 DNA reads TGTGCCAGCAGCGCCCGCGGACAGAAGAACACTGAAGCTTTCTTT. Protein sequence: CASSARGQKNTEAFF.